This passage covers 4 T cell receptor beta chains from one sample sequenced in a study of blood T cells in healthy people across ages. It was with a sample-barcoded 5' primer and a J-beta primer mix that a second PCR of about 6 to 12 cycles was run. TCRdb re-called the 5' RACE reads with MiXCR, one entry per CDR3 protein. The table lists about 930,000 distinct CDR3 sequences, approximately 32% of them singletons. The same sample was also studied in work on T cells of mothers and their children.

The material sequenced was blood. These receptors were collected from a middle-aged woman in good health.

This clonotype has just a few counts. V and J are TRBV27 and TRBJ2-7; 9 nucleotides match TRBD1. Germline loops: CDR1 MNHEY, CDR2 SMNVEV (reference sequence). The ends lost 4 bases at V and 3 bases at J; junction bases unmatched: 4. The CDR3 length is 14 residues. The CDR3 coding sequence is TGTGCCAGCAGTTGGGGGACAGGGATCTACGAGCAGTACTTC. Its translation: CASSWGTGIYEQYF.

The chain recombines TRBV5-6 with TRBJ2-6; 8 bases agree with TRBD1. Unmatched junction bases numbered 15, after V lost 4 bases and J lost 0 bases. The CDR3 consists of 20 residues. Germline lookup yields CDR1 SGHDT and CDR2 YYEEEE. The CDR3 nucleotides read TGTGCCAGCAGCCCCCTGGGCAGGGGGCCTTCGAGCTCTGGGGCCAACGTCCTGACTTTC. It encodes CASSPLGRGPSSSGANVLTF.

This chain uses TRBV2 with TRBJ2-7; 7 bases map to TRBD2. The CDR3 runs 16 residues. J lost 10 bases, V lost 11 bases, and 26 bases had no gene match. Per the germline V gene, CDR1 is SNHLY and CDR2 is FYNNEI. In DNA form, the CDR3 reads TGTGCCTGCGCTGGGGGGGGACTGCTGGGTTTCAGCGCCCAGTACTTC. The encoded protein is CACAGGGLLGFSAQYF.

In its sample, this clonotype was seen once. The chain has TRBV18 and TRBJ2-7, with TRBD1 identical over 8 bases. V shed 3 bases and J 10 bases; nucleotides not matched to a gene: 11. Germline values: CDR1 KGHSH, CDR2 LQKENI. The CDR3 contains 14 residues. CDR3 protein: CASSPTDRGSPQYF. The CDR3 DNA reads as TGTGCCAGCTCACCCACTGACAGGGGCTCCCCACAGTACTTC.